The sequence of this T cell receptor (beta chain) was determined in a study of cytomegalovirus exposure and HLA in healthy donors. The CDR3 covers 13 residues. The V end lost 6 bases, the J end lost 7 bases, and 15 bases lay between the germline ends. CDR1 is LGHNT, CDR2 FRNRAP, per germline. 13 Jbeta primers and 60 Vbeta primers were used for the PCR. Data came from immunoSEQ multiplex PCR; TCRdb stores just in-frame clones and leaves some out. The repertoire holds fewer than 200,000 clones, roughly 88% seen once, with under 1.5% in the top ten. This clone showed up just once. The specimen was PBMCs. This clonotype originated in a girl aged 2 to 9 in good health and CMV-seropositive. This sequence joins TRBV12-5 and TRBJ1-2; tentative D call: TRBD1 (5 bases). CDR3 protein: CASGQGLLGGYTF. In DNA form, the CDR3 reads TGTGCTAGTGGCCAGGGTTTGCTCGGTGGCTACACCTTC.